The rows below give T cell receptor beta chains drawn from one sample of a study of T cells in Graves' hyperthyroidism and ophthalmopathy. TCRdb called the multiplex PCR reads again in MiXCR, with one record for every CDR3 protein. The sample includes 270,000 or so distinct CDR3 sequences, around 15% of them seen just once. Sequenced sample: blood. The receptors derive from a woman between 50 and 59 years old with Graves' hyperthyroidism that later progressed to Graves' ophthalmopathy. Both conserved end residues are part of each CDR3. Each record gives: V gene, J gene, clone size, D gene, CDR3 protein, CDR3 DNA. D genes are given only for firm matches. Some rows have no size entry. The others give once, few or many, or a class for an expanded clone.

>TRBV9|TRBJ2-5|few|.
CASSVWGQETQYF
TGTGCCAGCAGCGTATGGGGGCAAGAGACCCAGTACTTC
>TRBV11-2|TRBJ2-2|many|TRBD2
CASSRGLAGPGELFF
TGTGCCAGCAGCCGGGGACTAGCGGGACCCGGGGAGCTGTTTTTT
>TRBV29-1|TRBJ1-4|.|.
CSVEDRSNEKLFF
TGCAGCGTTGAAGACAGATCGAATGAAAAACTGTTTTTT
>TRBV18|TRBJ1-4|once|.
CASSRAGANNEKLFF
TGTGCCAGCTCAAGAGCGGGAGCTAATAATGAAAAACTGTTTTTT
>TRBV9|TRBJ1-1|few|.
CASRVEEGNTEAFF
TGTGCCAGCAGGGTCGAAGAGGGTAACACTGAAGCTTTCTTT
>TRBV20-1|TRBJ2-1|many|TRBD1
CSAFRDRGYNEQFF
TGCAGTGCTTTCCGGGACAGGGGTTACAATGAGCAGTTCTTC
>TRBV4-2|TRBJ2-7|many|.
CASSQDGNRAYEQYF
TGTGCCAGCAGCCAAGATGGAAATAGGGCCTACGAGCAGTACTTC
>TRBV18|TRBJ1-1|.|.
CASSPIGTPEAFF
TGTGCCAGCTCACCAATAGGGACCCCTGAAGCTTTCTTT
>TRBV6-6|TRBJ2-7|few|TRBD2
CASSYGRERGEQYF
TGTGCCAGCAGTTACGGGCGGGAGCGTGGCGAGCAGTACTTC
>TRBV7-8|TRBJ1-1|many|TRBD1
CASSLVDRGQPEAFF
TGTGCCAGCAGCTTAGTAGACAGGGGGCAACCTGAAGCTTTCTTT
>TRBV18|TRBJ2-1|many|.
CASSLPGATNEQFF
TGTGCCAGCTCACTACCAGGGGCAACCAATGAGCAGTTCTTC
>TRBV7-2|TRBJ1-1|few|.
CASSLIAGLGTEAFF
TGTGCCAGCAGCTTAATAGCGGGGTTAGGCACTGAAGCTTTCTTT
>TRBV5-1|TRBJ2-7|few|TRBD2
CASSLPAGAYSYEQYF
TGCGCCAGCAGCTTACCGGCGGGAGCATACTCCTACGAGCAGTACTTC
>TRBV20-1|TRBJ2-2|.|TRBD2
CSAGRPSGGGLFF
TGCAGTGCTGGTAGACCCTCCGGGGGGGGGCTGTTTTTT
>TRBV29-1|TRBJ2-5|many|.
CSAPLAGPQETQYF
TGCAGCGCTCCCCTGGCCGGGCCTCAAGAGACCCAGTACTTC
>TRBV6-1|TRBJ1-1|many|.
CASNREIENTEAFF
TGTGCCAGCAACCGAGAAATCGAGAACACTGAAGCTTTCTTT
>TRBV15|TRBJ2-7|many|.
CATSRDLTFIGQYF
TGTGCCACCAGCAGAGATCTGACTTTTATAGGGCAGTACTTC
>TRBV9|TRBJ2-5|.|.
CASSVASGRGTQYF
TGTGCCAGCAGCGTAGCTTCAGGGCGTGGGACCCAGTACTTC
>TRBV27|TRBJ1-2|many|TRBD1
CASSAGGLAGYTF
TGTGCCAGCAGCGCAGGGGGCCTGGCGGGCTACACCTTC
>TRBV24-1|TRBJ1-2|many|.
CATSDPAGYTF
TGTGCCACCAGTGATCCTGCGGGATACACCTTC
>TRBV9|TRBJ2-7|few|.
CASSGGDSHPPLGQYF
TGTGCCAGCAGCGGGGGGGACAGCCATCCTCCTCTAGGGCAGTACTTC
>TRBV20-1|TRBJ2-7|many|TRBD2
CSAGTGTSGYEQYF
TGCAGTGCTGGAACCGGGACTAGCGGTTACGAGCAGTACTTC
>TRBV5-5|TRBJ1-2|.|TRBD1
CASSLGTGALWGYGYTF
TGTGCCAGCAGCTTGGGGACAGGGGCCCTGTGGGGTTATGGCTACACCTTC
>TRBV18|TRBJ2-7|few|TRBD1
CASSPPNRGLGEQYF
TGTGCCAGCTCACCACCGAACAGGGGGCTTGGCGAGCAGTACTTC
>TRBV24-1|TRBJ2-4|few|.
CATSSLAKNIQYF
TGTGCCACCAGTTCCCTAGCCAAAAACATTCAGTACTTC
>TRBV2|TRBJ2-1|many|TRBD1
CASITGTAYNEQFF
TGTGCCAGCATAACCGGGACAGCCTACAATGAGCAGTTCTTC
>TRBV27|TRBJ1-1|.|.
CASSLVGSYTEAFF
TGTGCCAGCAGTTTAGTGGGGAGTTACACTGAAGCTTTCTTT
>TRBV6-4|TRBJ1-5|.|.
CASSDSWRRISNQPQHF
TGTGCCAGCAGTGACTCTTGGCGGAGGATTAGCAATCAGCCCCAGCATTTT
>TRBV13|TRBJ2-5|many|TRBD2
CASSLFRLAEETQYF
TGTGCCAGCAGCTTATTCCGACTAGCGGAAGAGACCCAGTACTTC
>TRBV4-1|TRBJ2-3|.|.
CASSQGGTTDTQYF
TGCGCCAGCAGCCAAGGAGGGACCACAGATACGCAGTATTTT
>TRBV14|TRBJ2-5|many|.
CASSAARETQYF
TGTGCCAGCAGCGCCGCCAGGGAGACCCAGTACTTC
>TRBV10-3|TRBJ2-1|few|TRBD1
CASGDRGLNEQFF
TGTGCCTCGGGGGACAGGGGGCTCAATGAGCAGTTCTTC
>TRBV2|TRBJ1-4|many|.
CASSVSPGTLEKLFF
TGTGCCAGCAGTGTATCCCCCGGGACCCTGGAAAAACTGTTTTTT
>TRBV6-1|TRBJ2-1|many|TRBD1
CASLAGGDEQFF
TGTGCCAGCCTCGCAGGGGGAGATGAGCAGTTCTTC
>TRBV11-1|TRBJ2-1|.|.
CASSTGNFNEQFF
TGTGCCAGCAGCACAGGTAACTTCAATGAGCAGTTCTTC
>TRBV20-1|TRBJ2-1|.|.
CSVGAYNEQFF
TGCAGTGTGGGGGCGTACAATGAGCAGTTCTTC
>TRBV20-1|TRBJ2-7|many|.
CSASKRSGTQEQYF
TGCAGTGCTAGCAAAAGGTCCGGGACCCAAGAGCAGTACTTC
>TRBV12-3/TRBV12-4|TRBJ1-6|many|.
CASSHRVKNSPLHF
TGTGCCAGCAGCCACAGGGTCAAAAACTCACCCCTCCACTTT
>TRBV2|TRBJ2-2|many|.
CASSDRGGTGELFF
TGTGCCAGCAGTGACAGGGGAGGGACCGGGGAGCTGTTTTTT
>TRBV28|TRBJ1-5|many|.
CASSQHDSNQPQHF
TGTGCCAGCAGTCAACATGATAGCAATCAGCCCCAGCATTTT
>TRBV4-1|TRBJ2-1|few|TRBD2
CASSLFSGRAFNEQFF
TGCGCCAGCAGCCTCTTTAGCGGGAGGGCCTTCAATGAGCAGTTCTTC
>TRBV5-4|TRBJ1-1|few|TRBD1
CASSYGQDAFF
TGTGCCAGCAGCTACGGACAGGACGCTTTCTTT
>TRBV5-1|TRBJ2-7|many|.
CASSLVQGSPYEQYF
TGCGCCAGCAGCTTGGTACAGGGCTCCCCCTACGAGCAGTACTTC
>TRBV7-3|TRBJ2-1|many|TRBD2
CASSSTPGLAGEQFF
TGTGCCAGCAGCTCAACCCCGGGACTAGCGGGTGAGCAGTTCTTC
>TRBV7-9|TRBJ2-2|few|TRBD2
CASSLDPLAATNTGELFF
TGTGCCAGCAGCTTAGACCCTCTAGCGGCTACGAACACCGGGGAGCTGTTTTTT
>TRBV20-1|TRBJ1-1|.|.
CSASLSGPYTEAFF
TGCAGTGCTAGTTTGAGTGGCCCCTACACTGAAGCTTTCTTT
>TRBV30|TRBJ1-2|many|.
CAWSPTEGWVGYGYTF
TGTGCCTGGAGCCCGACGGAGGGGTGGGTTGGCTATGGCTACACCTTC
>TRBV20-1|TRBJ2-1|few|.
CSARKFVLEGDPAFF
TGCAGTGCTAGAAAGTTCGTATTGGAGGGGGATCCCGCGTTCTTC
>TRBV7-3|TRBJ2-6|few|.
CASSLGGGASGANVLTF
TGTGCCAGCAGCTTGGGGGGGGGGGCCTCTGGGGCCAACGTCCTGACTTTC
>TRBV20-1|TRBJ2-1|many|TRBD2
CSAVPGLAGEEQFF
TGCAGTGCTGTACCGGGACTAGCGGGAGAGGAGCAGTTCTTC
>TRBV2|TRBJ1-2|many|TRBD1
CASSEGTQGVYGYTF
TGTGCCAGCAGTGAGGGAACACAGGGGGTATATGGCTACACCTTC
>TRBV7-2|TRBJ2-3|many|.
CASSLVGEGGTQYF
TGTGCCAGCAGCTTAGTCGGCGAGGGTGGTACGCAGTATTTT
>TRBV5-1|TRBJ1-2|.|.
CASSVRLGYGYTF
TGCGCCAGCAGCGTAAGATTGGGTTATGGCTACACCTTC
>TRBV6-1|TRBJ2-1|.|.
CASSEISGYNEQFF
TGTGCCAGCAGTGAGATCTCTGGATACAATGAGCAGTTCTTC
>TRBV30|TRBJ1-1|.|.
CAWSVRGGNQGRGTEAFF
TGTGCCTGGAGTGTCCGAGGGGGGAACCAGGGAAGAGGCACTGAAGCTTTCTTT